Listed below are T cell receptor beta chains from one sample, sequenced in a study of blood T cells in healthy people across ages. TCRdb passed the 5' RACE reads through MiXCR, listing each CDR3 protein once. In the table there are just over 1 million distinct CDR3 sequences, around 45% of which are singletons. The sequenced sample consisted of blood. The origin of the receptors is a woman aged 55-69 years in good health. The CDR3 runs from the conserved cysteine through the conserved F or W. A D gene is named only where the DNA matches it firmly. Where a row states a size, it is once, few, many or the class of an expanded clone; other rows omit it.

v_call	d_call	j_call	clone_size	cdr3_nt	cdr3_aa
TRBV7-2	-	TRBJ2-1	-	TGTGCCAGCAGCCCCGGCCGGCCCCTAGTGAGCAATGAGCAGTTCTTC	CASSPGRPLVSNEQFF
TRBV5-6	-	TRBJ2-7	-	TGTGCCAGCAGCTTGGGTCGGGAACCTCCGTCCTACGAGCAGTACTTC	CASSLGREPPSYEQYF
TRBV4-1	TRBD1	TRBJ2-6	-	TGCGCCAGCAGCGCGCCGGGACAGGGCCCCTCTGGGGCCAACGTCCTGACTTTC	CASSAPGQGPSGANVLTF
TRBV20-1	TRBD2	TRBJ2-4	-	TGCAGTGCTAGAGACACTAGCGGCCATTTAGCCAAAAACATTCAGTACTTC	CSARDTSGHLAKNIQYF
TRBV10-3	-	TRBJ2-1	-	TGTGCCATCAGGGAGACCCGAGAGGGACACAATGAGCAGTTCTTC	CAIRETREGHNEQFF
TRBV27	-	TRBJ2-7	-	TGTGCCAGCAGTGTAGGTATCTCCTACGAGCAGTACTTC	CASSVGISYEQYF
TRBV5-8	-	TRBJ2-7	-	TGTGCCAGCAGCCATCTGCCTAGAGAGCAGTACTTC	CASSHLPREQYF
TRBV19	TRBD1	TRBJ2-7	-	TGTGCCAGTAGTAAGGGACAGATCTACGAGCAGTACTTC	CASSKGQIYEQYF
TRBV6-5	TRBD1	TRBJ2-1	-	TGTGCCAGCAGTTGGGACAGGGACAATGAGCAGTTCTTC	CASSWDRDNEQFF
TRBV7-3	-	TRBJ1-6	-	TGTGCCAGAATAACACCCCTCCACTTT	CARITPLHF
TRBV14	-	TRBJ2-1	few	TGTGCCAGCAGCCAGAGGGACTTAACCTACAATGAGCAGTTCTTC	CASSQRDLTYNEQFF
TRBV29-1	TRBD1	TRBJ2-7	-	TGCAGCGTCGCGGGACAGGTTTACGAGCAGTACTTC	CSVAGQVYEQYF
TRBV20-1	TRBD2	TRBJ2-7	few	TGCAGTGCCTTCAAACGGGGGGGGGCGTACGAGCAGTACTTC	CSAFKRGGAYEQYF
TRBV2	-	TRBJ2-5	-	TGTGCCAGCGCGCCTCAAAAAGAGACCCAGTACTTC	CASAPQKETQYF
TRBV11-2	TRBD1	TRBJ2-7	-	TGTGCCAGCAGCTTGGGACAGGGATTGTACAATGAGCAGTACTTC	CASSLGQGLYNEQYF
TRBV25-1	TRBD2	TRBJ2-5	-	TGTGCCAGCCTACTAGCGGGGGAGACCCAGTACTTC	CASLLAGETQYF
TRBV25-1	TRBD1	TRBJ2-7	many	TGTGCCAGCAGTGCCAGACAGGGGTCCTACGAGCAGTACTTC	CASSARQGSYEQYF
TRBV29-1	TRBD1	TRBJ1-2	few	TGCAGCGTCCTTAGACAGGGATCAAACTATGGCTACACCTTC	CSVLRQGSNYGYTF
TRBV11-3	TRBD2	TRBJ2-1	-	TGTGCCAGCAGCTTAGGTTTCTCGACGGCGTCTAGCGGTTACAATGAGCAGTTCTTC	CASSLGFSTASSGYNEQFF
TRBV11-3	-	TRBJ2-3	-	TGTGCCAGCAGCTTTAGGGGGGCGGAAGATACGCAGTATTTT	CASSFRGAEDTQYF
TRBV12-3/TRBV12-4	-	TRBJ2-1	once	TGTGCCAGCAGTCCCTCCGCCCAGGGAGAGCAGTTCTTC	CASSPSAQGEQFF
TRBV12-3/TRBV12-4	TRBD2	TRBJ2-5	-	TGTGCCAGCAGTCGCGGAAAAGGACTAGCGGGAGATGCGGAGACCCAGTACTTC	CASSRGKGLAGDAETQYF
TRBV3-1	-	TRBJ2-5	-	TGTGCCAGCAGCCATCTCCGGGACGCCCGGTACAATGAGCAGTACTTC	CASSHLRDARYNEQYF
TRBV3-1	TRBD2	TRBJ2-7	-	TGTGCCAGCAGCCAAGGACTAGCGGGACTCTACGAGCAGTACTTC	CASSQGLAGLYEQYF